Reported below is one T cell receptor beta chain. Its cognate antigen is unknown. Data came from immunoSEQ multiplex PCR; TCRdb stores just in-frame clones and leaves some out. Of tens of thousands of clones listed, about 95% are singletons. The sample is drawn from a study of CD4 T cells in relation to SARS-CoV-2 and coronaviruses. Study results and limitations: The assay detects memory recall responses, not culture-primed primary responses. In roughly 60% of donors, memory CD4+ clonotypes crossrecognized SARS-CoV-2 and at least one common cold coronavirus spike.

Unexposed donor CD4+ T cells date from about 2011-2018, before the COVID-19 pandemic. Naive and memory CD4+ T cells came from enriched cryopreserved PBMCs. Sequencing used naive CD4+ T cells from PBMCs. Subset defined: naive CD4+ T cells isolated by negative enrichment. This receptor was identified in a human donor in good health.

The CDR3 sequence: CASGSQTSGSGELFF. CDR3 DNA sequence: TGTGCTAGTGGTTCCCAGACTAGCGGGAGCGGGGAGCTGTTTTTT. The rearrangement joins TRBV12-5 to TRBJ2-2, with 12 positions matching TRBD2. V gave up 4 bases and J gave up 7 bases; unmatched junction bases: 4. Germline CDR1 and CDR2: LGHNT and FRNRAP. The CDR3 extends over 15 amino acids.